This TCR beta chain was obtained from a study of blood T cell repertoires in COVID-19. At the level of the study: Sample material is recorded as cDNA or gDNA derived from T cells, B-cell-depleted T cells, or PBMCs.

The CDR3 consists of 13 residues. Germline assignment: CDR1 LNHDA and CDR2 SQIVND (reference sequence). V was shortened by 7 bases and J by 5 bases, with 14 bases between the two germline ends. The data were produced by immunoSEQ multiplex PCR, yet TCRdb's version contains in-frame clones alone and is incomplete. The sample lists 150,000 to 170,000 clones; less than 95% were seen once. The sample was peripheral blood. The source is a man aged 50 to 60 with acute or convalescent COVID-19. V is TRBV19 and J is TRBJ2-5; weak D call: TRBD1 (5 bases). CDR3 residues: CASTLQGSETQYF. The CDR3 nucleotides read TGTGCCAGTACCCTCCAGGGAAGTGAGACCCAGTACTTC.